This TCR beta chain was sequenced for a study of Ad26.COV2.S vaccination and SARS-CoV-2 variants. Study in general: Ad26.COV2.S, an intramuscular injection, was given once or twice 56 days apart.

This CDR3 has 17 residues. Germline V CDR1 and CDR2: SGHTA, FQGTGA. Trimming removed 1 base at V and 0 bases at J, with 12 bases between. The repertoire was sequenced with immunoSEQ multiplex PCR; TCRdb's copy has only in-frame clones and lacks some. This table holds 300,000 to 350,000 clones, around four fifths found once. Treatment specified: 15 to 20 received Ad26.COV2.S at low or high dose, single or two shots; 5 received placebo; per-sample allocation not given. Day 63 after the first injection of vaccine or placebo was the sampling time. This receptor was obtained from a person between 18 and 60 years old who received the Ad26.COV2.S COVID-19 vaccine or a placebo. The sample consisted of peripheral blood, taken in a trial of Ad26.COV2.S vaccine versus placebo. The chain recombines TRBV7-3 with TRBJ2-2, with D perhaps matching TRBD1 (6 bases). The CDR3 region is CASSLNREVANTGELFF. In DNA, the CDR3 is TGTGCCAGCAGCTTAAACAGGGAAGTAGCGAACACCGGGGAGCTGTTTTTT.